These 30 T cell receptor beta chains were sequenced from one sample in a study of cytomegalovirus exposure and HLA in healthy donors. 13 Jbeta primers and 60 Vbeta primers were used for the PCR. The table came from immunoSEQ multiplex PCR; TCRdb's copy has only in-frame clones and leaves some out. Seen here are approximately 290,000 clones, 80% observed once, and the top ten hold about 0.3%. Sequenced material: PBMCs. The receptors were gathered from a girl aged 2-9 years in good health and CMV-seronegative.

V is TRBV6-1 and J is TRBJ1-2, with 9 nucleotides matching TRBD1. The germline CDR1 and CDR2 sequences are MNHNS and SASEGT. The CDR3 covers 15 residues. With V trimmed by 4 bases and J by 3 bases, 6 bases remained unmatched. CDR3 bases: TGTGCCAGCAGTGCACAGGGGGCTTCTTACTATGGCTACACCTTC. Translation: CASSAQGASYYGYTF.

The gene calls are TRBV7-6 and TRBJ2-7; 7 positions agree with TRBD1. The germline V gene has CDR1 SGHVS and CDR2 FNYEAQ. With V trimmed by 1 base and J by 6 bases, 3 bases remained unmatched. The length of the CDR3 is 13 residues. CDR3 region: CASSLDRGSEQYF. The CDR3 region has the DNA TGTGCCAGCAGCTTAGACAGGGGCTCCGAGCAGTACTTC.

J is TRBJ2-4 and V is TRBV5-1; perhaps TRBD1 as D (6 bases). This CDR3 spans 16 amino acids. Germline assignment: CDR1 SGHRS and CDR2 YFSETQ. V lost 3 bases and J lost 0, with 13 bases in between. The CDR3 DNA reads as TGCGCCAGCAGCTACGGACAGCCACTAGCCAAAAACATTCAGTACTTC. This translates into CASSYGQPLAKNIQYF. The entire variable domain, with the rest obtained from reference TRBV5-1 and TRBJ2-4, is as follows: KAGVTQTPRYLIKTRGQQVTLSCSPISGHRSVSWYQQTPGQGLQFLFEYFSETQRNKGNFPGRFSGRQFSNSRSEMNVSTLELGDSALYLCASSYGQPLAKNIQYFGAGTRLSVL.

The chain combines TRBV18 with TRBJ2-7, with a weak D call TRBD2 (6 bases). In germline, CDR1 is KGHSH, CDR2 LQKENI. Trimming left V 6 bases short and J 0 bases short, with 27 bases between. This CDR3 has 19 residues. DNA of the CDR3: TGTGCCAGCTCGCGCCTCCATAATTACGGGACTGGCGGCTCCTACGAGCAGTACTTC. Protein sequence: CASSRLHNYGTGGSYEQYF.

V is TRBV27 and J is TRBJ2-2, with D unresolved. The CDR3 consists of 12 residues. V lost 7 bases and J 3 bases, leaving 6 bases between the germline ends. Germline V CDR1 and CDR2: MNHEY, SMNVEV (reference sequence). DNA for the CDR3: TGTGCCAGCAAACTTTACACCGGGGAGCTGTTTTTT. This gives the protein CASKLYTGELFF.

This clone was detected only a few times. V usage is TRBV6-4 and J usage is TRBJ2-7; 9 bases line up with TRBD2. This CDR3 comprises 14 residues. Per germline, CDR1 MRHNA and CDR2 SNTAGT. The junction had 12 bases not matched to a gene; V was cut back by 8 bases and J by 7 bases. CDR3: CASGEGTSPREQYF. The CDR3, as DNA: TGTGCCAGCGGAGAGGGGACTAGCCCTCGAGAGCAGTACTTC.

The gene calls are TRBV5-1 and TRBJ2-1; D is possibly TRBD1 (5 bases). V dropped 1 base and J dropped 11 bases, with 13 bases sitting between them. This CDR3 region has 13 residues. Germline assignment: CDR1 SGHRS and CDR2 YFSETQ. The DNA of the CDR3 is TGCGCCAGCAGCTTGAGTACGGCAGGGCAGCAGTTCTTC. It translates to CASSLSTAGQQFF.

The chain recombines TRBV27 with TRBJ2-2; 7 nucleotides match TRBD1. With V trimmed by 5 bases and J by 8 bases, 17 bases remained unmatched. This CDR3 contains 17 residues. Looked up from germline, CDR1 is MNHEY and CDR2 is SMNVEV (reference sequence). The CDR3 bases are TGTGCCAGCAGTCCCTCCCGGACAGGATCGGTGAAGGGGGAGCTGTTTTTT. As protein: CASSPSRTGSVKGELFF.

The chain is built from TRBV6-1 and TRBJ2-1, with D uncertain. Per germline, CDR1 MNHNS and CDR2 SASEGT. The CDR3 is 15 amino acids. V was pared by 1 base and J by 4 bases, with 11 bases between. DNA of the CDR3: TGTGCCAGCAGTGAAGTCAGGTCCGGTTACAATGAGCAGTTCTTC. Amino acid sequence: CASSEVRSGYNEQFF.

The rearrangement links TRBV11-1 to TRBJ2-1; TRBD2 is a possible D gene (6 bases). The CDR3 is 16 amino acids. Germline V CDR1 and CDR2: SGHAT, FQDESV (reference sequence). Trimming pared 4 bases from V and 9 bases from J, leaving 22 bases between. The CDR3 is CASSSSTSLTGIEQFF. The CDR3 DNA sequence: TGTGCCAGCAGCTCCTCGACTAGTTTAACGGGTATTGAGCAGTTCTTC.

CDR3 amino acids: CASSHLQGYPRQETQYF. The CDR3 coding sequence is TGCGCCAGCAGCCACCTACAGGGGTATCCCCGACAAGAGACCCAGTACTTC. This chain connects TRBV4-1 to TRBJ2-5; 7 bases map to TRBD1. The germline V gene encodes CDR1 MGHRA and CDR2 YSYEKL. This CDR3 has 17 amino acids. V lost 3 bases and J lost 2; bases outside the gene matches: 12.

This sequence joins TRBV9 and TRBJ2-5; D is perhaps TRBD2 (6 bases). The CDR3 consists of 14 residues. Germline V gene lookup returns CDR1 SGDLS and CDR2 YYNGEE. V was cut by 3 bases and J by 4 bases, with 13 bases left in between. This chain's CDR3 is CASSAGGEAETQYF. DNA for the CDR3: TGTGCCAGCAGCGCCGGAGGGGAGGCAGAGACCCAGTACTTC. The full variable domain, its missing parts supplied by reference TRBV9 and TRBJ2-5, is DSGVTQTPKHLITATGQRVTLRCSPRSGDLSVYWYQQSLDQGLQFLIQYYNGEERAKGNILERFSAQQFPDLHSELNLSSLELGDSALYFCASSAGGEAETQYFGPGTRLLVL.

The V call is TRBV11-2, the J call TRBJ2-1, with D possibly matching TRBD1 (6 bases). The germline V and J ends were trimmed by 5 bases and 0 bases, with 8 bases remaining between them. The CDR3 sequence is 14 residues long. Germline CDR1 SGHAT, CDR2 FQNNGV. This chain's CDR3 is CASSPGDSYNEQFF. CDR3 bases: TGTGCCAGCAGCCCAGGGGACTCCTACAATGAGCAGTTCTTC. Full variable domain (missing parts from reference TRBV11-2 and TRBJ2-1): EAGVAQSPRYKIIEKRQSVAFWCNPISGHATLYWYQQILGQGPKLLIQFQNNGVVDDSQLPKDRFSAERLKGVDSTLKIQPAKLEDSAVYLCASSPGDSYNEQFFGPGTRLTVL.

The chain links TRBV2 to TRBJ2-3; 7 bases agree with TRBD1. Germline V CDR1 and CDR2: SNHLY, FYNNEI. Losses at the gene ends were 5 bases for V and 0 bases for J; bases not matched to a gene: 5. CDR3 length: 15 amino acids. The CDR3 loop reads CASSSEGASTDTQYF. The CDR3 nucleotides are TGTGCCAGCAGTTCCGAGGGGGCTAGCACAGATACGCAGTATTTT.

This rearrangement joins TRBV9 to TRBJ1-2, with 7 bases aligning to TRBD1. V lost 3 bases to trimming and J lost 3 bases; unmatched junction nucleotides: 11. The CDR3 totals 16 residues. Germline V gene lookup returns CDR1 SGDLS and CDR2 YYNGEE. The CDR3 sequence is CASSATHRGEHYGYTF. CDR3 nucleotides: TGTGCCAGCAGCGCCACGCACAGGGGTGAGCACTATGGCTACACCTTC.

The gene calls are TRBV9 and TRBJ2-1; the match to TRBD2 covers 9 bases. The CDR3 length is 14 residues. Trimming at V came to 2 bases and at J to 4 bases, leaving 1 base not matched to a gene. The V gene's germline CDR1 is SGDLS and CDR2 YYNGEE. The CDR3 DNA reads TGTGCCAGCAGCGTTAGCGGGGGTTACAATGAGCAGTTCTTC. It is translated as CASSVSGGYNEQFF. Based on the CDR3 plus reference TRBV9 and TRBJ2-1, the full variable domain is DSGVTQTPKHLITATGQRVTLRCSPRSGDLSVYWYQQSLDQGLQFLIQYYNGEERAKGNILERFSAQQFPDLHSELNLSSLELGDSALYFCASSVSGGYNEQFFGPGTRLTVL.

V gene TRBV30 combines with J gene TRBJ1-6; possibly TRBD1 for D (6 bases). V shed 2 bases and J shed 6 bases, with 14 bases lying between them. Germline V gives CDR1 GTSNPN, CDR2 SVGIG (reference sequence). This CDR3 has 15 residues. The CDR3 is CAWSHQGRGNSPLHF. DNA of the CDR3: TGTGCCTGGAGTCACCAGGGGAGGGGTAATTCACCCCTCCACTTT.

This clone showed up just a few times. The V and J genes are TRBV27 and TRBJ1-6; D possibly corresponds to TRBD1 (5 bases). CDR3 size: 15 residues. The V gene lost 10 bases and the J gene lost 0 bases, with 13 bases spanning the gap. Per the germline V gene, CDR1 is MNHEY and CDR2 is SMNVEV (reference sequence). The CDR3 nucleotides are TGTGCCACCGGACACCCAACCTCCTATAATTCACCCCTCCACTTT. Its protein product is CATGHPTSYNSPLHF.

This sequence joins TRBV21-1 and TRBJ1-5. TRBV21-1 is listed as a pseudogene. This CDR3 comprises 14 residues. The CDR3 spells CASTPAGGHQPQHF. Written as DNA, the CDR3 is TGTGCCAGCACCCCCGCCGGGGGGCATCAGCCCCAGCATTTT.

The chain couples TRBV10-3 to TRBJ2-7, with 9 nucleotides matching TRBD2. The CDR3 extends over 17 amino acids. J gave up 2 bases and V 7 bases, and 15 bases lay outside the gene matches. Germline V CDR1 and CDR2: ENHRY, SYGVKD. CDR3 sequence reads: CAINPGGRGPFAYEQYF. The CDR3 DNA follows: TGTGCCATCAACCCTGGCGGGAGGGGTCCATTCGCCTACGAGCAGTACTTC.

This chain uses TRBV6-5 with TRBJ2-5, with D perhaps TRBD2 (5 bases). Germline CDR1 is MNHEY and CDR2 is SVGAGI. This CDR3 spans 14 amino acids. Between the trimmed V and J ends, which lost 6 bases and 2 bases, there was a span of 13 bases. CDR3 DNA: TGTGCCAGCAGGCAAACTACTAGTCAAGAGACCCAGTACTTC. As protein: CASRQTTSQETQYF.

The CDR3 sequence: CASSVDSAGLTDTQYF. The CDR3 coding sequence is TGTGCCAGCAGCGTAGACTCAGCGGGACTCACAGATACGCAGTATTTT. This chain connects TRBV9 to TRBJ2-3; 7 bases are a match to TRBD2. CDR1 and CDR2 from the germline V gene are SGDLS and YYNGEE. The length of the CDR3 is 16 residues. V lost 0 bases, J lost 2 bases, and 6 bases stayed unmatched.

The V gene is TRBV12-5, the J gene TRBJ1-1; 9 positions match TRBD1. Germline V CDR1 and CDR2: LGHNT, FRNRAP. The CDR3 extends over 12 amino acids. Trimming cost V 1 base and J 13 bases; bases outside gene matches: 4. The CDR3 sequence is CASGLGDRVVFF. In DNA, the CDR3 is TGTGCTAGTGGTTTGGGGGACAGGGTCGTTTTCTTT.

The chain employs TRBV5-8 and TRBJ1-4; D remains unclear. The V end lost 0 bases, the J end lost 0 bases, and 6 bases lay between the germline ends. The CDR3 length is 15 residues. Per germline, CDR1 SGHTS and CDR2 YDEGEE. The CDR3 sequence is CASSLGRATNEKLFF. The CDR3 DNA reads as TGTGCCAGCAGCTTGGGCCGCGCAACTAATGAAAAACTGTTTTTT. Supplemented by reference TRBV5-8 and TRBJ1-4, the full variable domain reads EAGVTQSPTHLIKTRGQQATLRCSPISGHTSVYWYQQALGLGLQFLLWYDEGEERNRGNFPPRFSGRQFPNYSSELNVNALELEDSALYLCASSLGRATNEKLFFGSGTQLSVL.

V usage is TRBV4-1 and J usage is TRBJ2-7; 10 bases match TRBD2. This CDR3 contains 19 residues. Germline CDR1 reads MGHRA; CDR2 reads YSYEKL. Unmatched junction bases numbered 15, after V lost 1 base and J lost 3 bases. The CDR3 DNA is TGCGCCAGCAGCCAAGGGAGCGGGAGGGGCTCAGGAGGTTACTACGAGCAGTACTTC. Its translation: CASSQGSGRGSGGYYEQYF.

The chain's CDR3 is CASSPGTGSYNEQFF. The CDR3 nucleotides are TGTGCCAGCTCACCCGGGACAGGCTCCTACAATGAGCAGTTCTTC. This chain connects TRBV18 to TRBJ2-1; 8 bases are shared with TRBD1. The CDR3 contains 15 residues. Germline assignment: CDR1 KGHSH and CDR2 LQKENI. V gave up 3 bases and J gave up 0 bases; unmatched junction bases: 1. Together with reference TRBV18 and TRBJ2-1, the CDR3 gives the full variable domain: NAGVMQNPRHLVRRRGQEARLRCSPMKGHSHVYWYRQLPEEGLKFMVYLQKENIIDESGMPKERFSAEFPKEGPSILRIQQVVRGDSAAYFCASSPGTGSYNEQFFGPGTRLTVL.

This clone was found a few times. J is TRBJ2-5 and V is TRBV5-1; 8 nucleotides match TRBD1. Losses at the gene ends were 3 bases for V and 6 bases for J; bases not matched to a gene: 10. The CDR3 runs 15 residues. Germline CDR1 reads SGHRS; CDR2 reads YFSETQ. The CDR3 bases are TGCGCCAGCAGCTCGGAGGGACAGGTTTATAAGACCCAGTACTTC. Translated, it gives CASSSEGQVYKTQYF.

Only a few counts were recorded for this clone. The V call is TRBV4-1, the J call TRBJ2-2; D is uncertain. Trimming took off 4 bases at V and 5 bases at J, with 20 bases between the two ends. Germline V gene lookup returns CDR1 MGHRA and CDR2 YSYEKL. The CDR3 is 17 amino acids. CDR3 sequence (DNA): TGCGCCAGCAGCCCTAGATCGGGTTACCTCGGGACCGGGGAGCTGTTTTTT. Translating it yields CASSPRSGYLGTGELFF.

The J gene is TRBJ1-4, the V gene TRBV30; perhaps TRBD1 as D (5 bases). The CDR3 covers 17 residues. The germline V gene has CDR1 GTSNPN and CDR2 SVGIG (reference sequence). V lost 1 base and J lost 1, with 16 bases in between. CDR3 residues: CAWSEWGRGGTNEKLFF. Written as DNA, the CDR3 is TGTGCCTGGAGTGAATGGGGCCGGGGGGGAACTAATGAAAAACTGTTTTTT.

The chain has TRBV18 and TRBJ2-1; D is perhaps TRBD2 (6 bases). Germline lookup yields CDR1 KGHSH and CDR2 LQKENI. Trimming removed 3 bases from V and 3 bases from J, with 15 bases in between. The CDR3 spans 16 residues. CDR3 amino acids: CASSPSTASDYNEQFF. DNA of the CDR3: TGTGCCAGCTCACCTTCCACGGCTAGCGACTACAATGAGCAGTTCTTC.